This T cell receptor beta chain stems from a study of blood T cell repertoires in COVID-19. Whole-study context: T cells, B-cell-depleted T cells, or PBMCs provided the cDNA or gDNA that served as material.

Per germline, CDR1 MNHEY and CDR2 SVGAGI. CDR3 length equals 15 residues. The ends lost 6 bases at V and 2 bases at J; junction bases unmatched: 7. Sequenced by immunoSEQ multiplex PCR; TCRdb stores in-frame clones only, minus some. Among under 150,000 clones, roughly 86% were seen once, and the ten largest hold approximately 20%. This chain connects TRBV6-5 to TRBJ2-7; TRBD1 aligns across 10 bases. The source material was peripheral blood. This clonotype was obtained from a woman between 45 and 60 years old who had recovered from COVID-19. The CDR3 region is CASSGGQGYPYEQYF. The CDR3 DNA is TGTGCCAGCAGCGGGGGACAGGGGTATCCCTACGAGCAGTACTTC.